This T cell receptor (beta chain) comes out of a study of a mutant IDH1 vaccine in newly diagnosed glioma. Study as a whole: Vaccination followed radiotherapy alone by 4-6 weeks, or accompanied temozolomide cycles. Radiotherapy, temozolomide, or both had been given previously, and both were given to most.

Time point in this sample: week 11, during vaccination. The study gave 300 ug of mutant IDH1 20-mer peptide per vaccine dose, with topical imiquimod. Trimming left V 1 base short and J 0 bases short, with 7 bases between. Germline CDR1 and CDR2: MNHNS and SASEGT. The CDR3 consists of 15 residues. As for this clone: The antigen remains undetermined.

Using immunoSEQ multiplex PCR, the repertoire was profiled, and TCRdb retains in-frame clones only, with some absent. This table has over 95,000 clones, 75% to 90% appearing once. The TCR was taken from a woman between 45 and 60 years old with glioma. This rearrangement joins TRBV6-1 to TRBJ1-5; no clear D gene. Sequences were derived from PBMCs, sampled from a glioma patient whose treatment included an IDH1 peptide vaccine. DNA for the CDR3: TGTGCCAGCAGTGAAGGGCTTTCTAGCAATCAGCCCCAGCATTTT. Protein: CASSEGLSSNQPQHF.